A single sample gave rise to the 20 T cell receptor beta chains below, sequenced in a study of blood T cell repertoires in COVID-19. This table comes from immunoSEQ multiplex PCR, and its TCRdb copy is limited to in-frame clones, with some not included. The repertoire consists of over 95,000 clones, with 84% occurring once and the leading ten covering around 8.5%. The specimen was peripheral blood. All receptors come from a woman in her thirties or forties with acute or convalescent COVID-19.

This chain links TRBV6-1 with TRBJ1-5; D remains unclear. Germline V lookup: CDR1 MNHNS, CDR2 SASEGT. With 3 bases removed from V and 6 bases from J, the gap between germline ends came to 12 bases. This CDR3 is 14 amino acids long. CDR3 DNA: TGTGCCAGCAGTGATCCTCCCCCTAGTCAGCCCCAGCATTTT. Protein sequence: CASSDPPPSQPQHF.

The chain joins TRBV30 to TRBJ2-1; TRBD2 agrees at 11 bases. Germline V gene lookup returns CDR1 GTSNPN and CDR2 SVGIG (reference sequence). The trim removed 0 bases at V and 4 bases at J, leaving 2 bases unmatched. The CDR3 runs to 15 residues. The CDR3 loop is CAWSVPSGGYNEQFF. The CDR3 coding sequence is TGTGCCTGGAGTGTCCCTAGCGGGGGGTACAATGAGCAGTTCTTC. The complete variable domain, with remaining parts taken from reference TRBV30 and TRBJ2-1, reads SQTIHQWPATLVQPVGSPLSLECTVEGTSNPNLYWYRQAAGRGLQLLFYSVGIGQISSEVPQNLSASRPQDRQFILSSKKLLLSDSGFYLCAWSVPSGGYNEQFFGPGTRLTVL.

The J gene is TRBJ1-1, the V gene TRBV9; D is undetermined. With 4 bases removed from V and 0 bases from J, the gap between germline ends came to 7 bases. Germline V gene lookup returns CDR1 SGDLS and CDR2 YYNGEE. This CDR3 comprises 13 residues. CDR3 protein: CASSSRMNTEAFF. CDR3 nucleotide sequence: TGTGCCAGCAGCAGCCGTATGAACACTGAAGCTTTCTTT.

The chain uses TRBV3-1 (or the pseudogene TRBV3-2) and TRBJ2-7, with D uncertain. CDR1 is LGHDT, CDR2 YNNKEL, per germline (reference sequence). Trimming stripped 5 bases from V and 2 bases from J, with 7 bases between. The CDR3 covers 12 residues. CDR3 nucleotide sequence: TGTGCCAGCAGCGAGGCCCCCTACGAGCAGTACTTC. It specifies CASSEAPYEQYF.

The chain uses TRBV6-2 or TRBV6-3 and TRBJ2-5; unclear D gene. V lost 2 bases and J 2 bases, leaving 9 bases between the germline ends. Germline V gene lookup returns CDR1 MNHEY and CDR2 SVGEGT. The CDR3 is made up of 14 amino acids. CDR3 nucleotides: TGTGCCAGCAGTTACATTACTGCTCAAGAGACCCAGTACTTC. Translating gives CASSYITAQETQYF.

The rearrangement joins TRBV6-5 to TRBJ1-5, with 8 bases identical to TRBD1. CDR3 length: 15 amino acids. The germline V gene encodes CDR1 MNHEY and CDR2 SVGAGI. Trimming removed 6 bases from V and 7 bases from J; junction bases left unmatched: 11. As DNA, the CDR3 is TGTGCCAGCAGACTCCAGGGGGCTGGGGGACAGCCCCAGCATTTT. Residues: CASRLQGAGGQPQHF.

V gene TRBV3-1 (or the pseudogene TRBV3-2) combines with J gene TRBJ1-2; TRBD1 agrees at 8 bases. Germline assignment: CDR1 LGHDT and CDR2 YNNKEL (reference sequence). The CDR3 runs 14 residues. The ends lost 1 base at V and 7 bases at J; junction bases unmatched: 5. The CDR3 sequence is CASSQGTGTAGYTF. In DNA, the CDR3 is TGTGCCAGCAGCCAAGGGACAGGGACGGCTGGCTACACCTTC.

The gene calls are TRBV5-6 and TRBJ2-6, with D possibly TRBD2 on 5 matching bases. The germline V and J ends were trimmed by 2 bases and 1 base, with 10 bases remaining between them. The CDR3 spans 16 residues. Germline V gene sequence: CDR1 SGHDT, CDR2 YYEEEE. The CDR3 is CASSLKSGSGANVLTF. In nucleotides, the CDR3 is TGTGCCAGCAGCTTAAAATCGGGATCTGGGGCCAACGTCCTGACTTTC.

V gene TRBV2 combines with J gene TRBJ1-5; tentative D call: TRBD1 (6 bases). The V gene lost 6 bases and the J gene lost 6 bases, with 15 bases spanning the gap. The CDR3 extends over 14 amino acids. CDR1 is SNHLY and CDR2 is FYNNEI in the germline V gene. This chain's CDR3 is CASSQQGGGQPQHF. The CDR3 DNA follows: TGTGCCAGCAGCCAACAGGGCGGGGGTCAGCCCCAGCATTTT.

V and J are TRBV18 and TRBJ1-4, with TRBD1 matching 8 bases. CDR3 length: 15 amino acids. Losses at the gene ends were 3 bases for V and 2 bases for J; bases not matched to a gene: 2. Germline CDR1 reads KGHSH; CDR2 reads LQKENI. The CDR3 loop reads CASSPRTGTNEKLFF. DNA of the CDR3: TGTGCCAGCTCACCCCGGACAGGGACTAATGAAAAACTGTTTTTT.

The CDR3, as DNA: TGTGCCAGCAGTGATAACAGTCCCTATGGCTACACCTTC. Amino acid sequence: CASSDNSPYGYTF. The chain is built from TRBV2 and TRBJ1-2; D is uncertain. Germline CDR1 is SNHLY and CDR2 is FYNNEI. There are 13 residues in the CDR3. Between the trimmed V and J ends, which lost 3 bases and 4 bases, there was a span of 9 bases.

V is TRBV6-5 and J is TRBJ2-3; TRBD1 matches at 8 bases. CDR1 and CDR2 from the germline V gene are MNHEY and SVGAGI. V gave up 2 bases and J gave up 2 bases; unmatched junction bases: 6. The CDR3 is 16 amino acids. The CDR3: CASSYGQGVPTDTQYF. CDR3 coding DNA: TGTGCCAGCAGTTACGGACAGGGAGTACCCACAGATACGCAGTATTTT.

About this clone: Within the sample, other DNA sequences also encode this same CDR3. The chain carries TRBV9 and TRBJ1-2; D gene unclear. With 4 bases removed from V and 8 bases from J, the gap between germline ends came to 9 bases. Germline loops: CDR1 SGDLS, CDR2 YYNGEE. This CDR3 has 11 amino acids. CDR3 nucleotide sequence: TGTGCCAGCAGCCTCAGAGGGGGCTACACCTTC. Amino acid sequence: CASSLRGGYTF.

This sequence joins TRBV27 and TRBJ1-6, with a possible D match to TRBD1 (5 bases). CDR1 and CDR2 (germline): MNHEY, SMNVEV (reference sequence). CDR3 length equals 18 residues. The V end was cut by 2 bases, the J end by 0 bases, with 14 bases between. CDR3 sequence: CASSLGGGGSSYNSPLHF. CDR3 sequence (DNA): TGTGCCAGCAGTTTAGGCGGCGGGGGGAGCTCCTATAATTCACCCCTCCACTTT.

The chain couples TRBV5-1 to TRBJ2-1, with 10 bases that match TRBD2. Per germline, CDR1 SGHRS and CDR2 YFSETQ. Losses at the gene ends were 0 bases for V and 5 bases for J; bases not matched to a gene: 5. This CDR3 region has 16 residues. CDR3 sequence reads: CASSLADTSGDNEQFF. For the CDR3, the DNA is TGCGCCAGCAGCTTGGCCGATACTAGCGGGGACAATGAGCAGTTCTTC.

The CDR3 DNA reads TGCGCCAGCAGCCAAGGGTCGATAGCGGGGATTGAGCTGTTTTTT. Encoded protein: CASSQGSIAGIELFF. The V and J genes are TRBV4-1 and TRBJ2-2; 8 nucleotides align to TRBD2. Germline trimming cut 1 base from V and 11 bases from J; bases unmatched to any gene: 9. Germline CDR1 reads MGHRA; CDR2 reads YSYEKL. CDR3 length equals 15 residues.

CDR3 nucleotide sequence: TGCGCCAGCTTTCTAACAGGGGAATCGGGCGAGCAGTACTTC. It specifies CASFLTGESGEQYF. The chain joins TRBV5-1 to TRBJ2-7; 7 bases line up with TRBD1. Germline loops: CDR1 SGHRS, CDR2 YFSETQ. Trimming at V came to 7 bases and at J to 6 bases, leaving 13 bases not matched to a gene. This CDR3 comprises 14 residues. Full variable domain (rest looked up from reference TRBV5-1 and TRBJ2-7): KAGVTQTPRYLIKTRGQQVTLSCSPISGHRSVSWYQQTPGQGLQFLFEYFSETQRNKGNFPGRFSGRQFSNSRSEMNVSTLELGDSALYLCASFLTGESGEQYFGPGTRLTVT.

This sequence joins TRBV2 and TRBJ2-3, with TRBD2 identical over 11 bases. V was clipped by 10 bases and J by 0 bases; unmatched bases: 3. The CDR3 is 14 residues long. Germline loops: CDR1 SNHLY, CDR2 FYNNEI. The CDR3 DNA sequence: TGTGCCACCGGACTAGCGGGTAGCACAGATACGCAGTATTTT. It encodes CATGLAGSTDTQYF.

This clone was detected only a few times. The gene calls are TRBV7-9 and TRBJ1-4; 7 nucleotides line up with TRBD1. Germline V gives CDR1 SEHNR, CDR2 FQNEAQ (reference sequence). The V segment lost 2 bases and the J segment 5 bases; nucleotides outside the gene matches: 5. The length of the CDR3 is 15 residues. The CDR3 loop reads CASSLWGQLNEKLFF. The CDR3 DNA reads TGTGCCAGCAGCTTATGGGGACAGTTAAATGAAAAACTGTTTTTT.

J is TRBJ2-2 and V is TRBV5-6; no reliable D call. The germline V gene encodes CDR1 SGHDT and CDR2 YYEEEE. The CDR3 loop spans 12 amino acids. V lost 4 bases, J lost 7 bases, and 8 bases lay in between. The CDR3: CASSLVLGELFF. DNA of the CDR3: TGTGCCAGCAGCCTCGTACTCGGGGAGCTGTTTTTT.